One sample yielded the 24 T cell receptor beta chains listed below, sequenced in a study of T cell responses to AZD1222 COVID-19 vaccine. Assay used: immunoSEQ multiplex PCR; TCRdb lists only in-frame clones, some missing. The sample contains 34,000 or so clones, about 89% of which appear only once. The sequenced sample was peripheral blood, obtained on day 0 of AZD1222 vaccination. These receptors all stem from an adult in good health.

The chain joins TRBV7-2 to TRBJ2-7; no firm D call. V was cut by 5 bases and J by 3 bases, with 11 bases left in between. The CDR3 loop spans 13 amino acids. Germline assignment: CDR1 SGHTA and CDR2 FQGNSA. CDR3 protein: CASSPPALYEQYF. The CDR3 coding sequence is TGTGCCAGCAGCCCCCCCGCCCTCTACGAGCAGTACTTC.

V usage is TRBV4-3 and J usage is TRBJ2-3; TRBD2 matches at 9 bases. The CDR3 sequence is 19 residues long. Looked up from germline, CDR1 is LGHNA and CDR2 is YSLEER. V lost 0 bases to trimming and J lost 3 bases; unmatched junction nucleotides: 13. The CDR3 DNA is TGCGCCAGCAGCCAAGATCCTAATGGTAGCGGGAGACGGACAGATACGCAGTATTTT. Translated: CASSQDPNGSGRRTDTQYF.

The chain has TRBV5-4 and TRBJ1-1, with unresolved D. CDR1 and CDR2 from the germline V gene are SGHNT and YYREEE (reference sequence). This CDR3 is built from 15 residues. V lost 0 bases to trimming and J lost 0 bases, with 9 bases between them. Here the CDR3 DNA reads TGTGCCAGCAGCTTGGCGAAGGGTTTGAACACTGAAGCTTTCTTT. Translated: CASSLAKGLNTEAFF.

This clone came up a few times. The V call is TRBV3-1 (or the pseudogene TRBV3-2), the J call TRBJ2-7, with D hard to call. The CDR3 is made up of 12 amino acids. The germline V and J ends were trimmed by 1 base and 7 bases, with 8 bases remaining between them. Germline assignment: CDR1 LGHDT and CDR2 YNNKEL (reference sequence). The CDR3 loop is CASSQVPFEQYF. The CDR3 DNA reads TGTGCCAGCAGCCAAGTCCCCTTTGAGCAGTACTTC.

This clone was found once. V and J are TRBV7-8 and TRBJ1-5; 7 bases agree with TRBD1. Germline CDR1 reads SGHVS; CDR2 reads FQNEAQ. The trim removed 1 base at V and 11 bases at J, leaving 11 bases unmatched. CDR3 length equals 15 residues. The CDR3 DNA reads as TGTGCCAGCAGCTTAGGTCTGCGACAGGGTGCTGCCCAGCATTTT. It yields the protein CASSLGLRQGAAQHF.

The J gene is TRBJ2-2, the V gene TRBV24-1; 10 positions agree with TRBD1. Germline V gene sequence: CDR1 KGHDR, CDR2 SFDVKD. V dropped 9 bases and J dropped 7; count of bases not matched to a gene: 4. This CDR3 contains 13 residues. The CDR3 protein is CATGQGGGGELFF. The CDR3 DNA reads as TGTGCCACCGGACAGGGGGGAGGCGGGGAGCTGTTTTTT.

CDR3: CASTSRGADTQYF. CDR3 bases: TGTGCCAGCACCTCCAGGGGCGCAGATACGCAGTATTTT. The chain recombines TRBV3-1 (or the pseudogene TRBV3-2) with TRBJ2-3; possible D gene TRBD1, 6 bases. Germline-derived CDR1 and CDR2 are LGHDT and YNNKEL (reference sequence). There are 13 residues in the CDR3. V lost 7 bases and J lost 4, with 12 bases in between.

This chain uses TRBV5-4 with TRBJ1-2, with 9 positions matching TRBD1. CDR1 SGHNT and CDR2 YYREEE come from the germline V gene (reference sequence). This CDR3 is built from 19 residues. Germline trimming cut 0 bases from V and 7 bases from J; bases unmatched to any gene: 19. The CDR3 DNA sequence: TGTGCCAGCAGCTTGGCCTCGGAGTACACAGGGGGCGCGGGGGGTGGCTACACCTTC. Translated: CASSLASEYTGGAGGGYTF. Full variable domain (missing parts from reference TRBV5-4 and TRBJ1-2): ETGVTQSPTHLIKTRGQQVTLRCSSQSGHNTVSWYQQALGQGPQFIFQYYREEENGRGNFPPRFSGLQFPNYSSELNVNALELDDSALYLCASSLASEYTGGAGGGYTFGSGTRLTVV.

The rearrangement uses TRBV7-2 and TRBJ2-3; either TRBD1 or TRBD2 may fit D (6 bases each). The germline gives CDR1 SGHTA, CDR2 FQGNSA. Trimming removed 1 base from V and 6 bases from J, with 11 bases in between. The CDR3 loop spans 14 amino acids. The CDR3 nucleotides read TGTGCCAGCAGCTTAGTACACGGGGGCGATACGCAGTATTTT. This encodes CASSLVHGGDTQYF.

This clone was seen a handful of times. This chain joins TRBV24-1 and TRBJ2-2; 8 bases match TRBD2. This CDR3 is 17 amino acids long. From germline, CDR1 is KGHDR and CDR2 SFDVKD. V was pared by 4 bases and J by 4 bases, with 10 bases of the junction left unmatched. The CDR3 reads CATSDSTGGAGTGELFF. DNA of the CDR3: TGTGCCACCAGTGACTCGACCGGGGGGGCGGGCACCGGGGAGCTGTTTTTT.

The J gene is TRBJ2-1, the V gene TRBV5-6; 8 bases line up with TRBD1. V trimming: 4 bases; J trimming: 10 bases; junction bases outside the gene matches: 4. Germline V gene lookup returns CDR1 SGHDT and CDR2 YYEEEE. This CDR3 comprises 12 residues. The CDR3 reads CASSPGTGEQFF. As DNA, the CDR3 is TGTGCCAGCAGCCCTGGGACAGGCGAGCAGTTCTTC.

The gene calls are TRBV27 and TRBJ2-5; the match to TRBD2 covers 13 bases. After removal of 6 bases from V and 5 bases from J, the junction contained 3 bases not matched to a gene. Per germline, CDR1 MNHEY and CDR2 SMNVEV (reference sequence). CDR3 length: 14 residues. The CDR3 reads CASRLAGGGETQYF. DNA for the CDR3: TGTGCCAGCAGACTAGCGGGAGGGGGTGAGACCCAGTACTTC.

The chain uses TRBV3-1 (or the pseudogene TRBV3-2) and TRBJ2-5; 8 nucleotides line up with TRBD1. The CDR3 totals 15 residues. Germline CDR1 reads LGHDT; CDR2 reads YNNKEL (reference sequence). The V segment lost 1 base and the J segment 4 bases; nucleotides outside the gene matches: 5. The CDR3 loop reads CASSQVRTGRETQYF. As DNA, the CDR3 is TGTGCCAGCAGCCAAGTTAGGACAGGGAGAGAGACCCAGTACTTC.

V is TRBV28 and J is TRBJ2-3; 13 nucleotides line up with TRBD2. Germline V gene data show CDR1 as MDHEN and CDR2 as SYDVKM. This CDR3 contains 18 residues. V trimming: 5 bases; J trimming: 2 bases; junction bases outside the gene matches: 10. The CDR3, as DNA: TGTGCCAGCAGTGCCGTCATGGGACTAGCGGGACACACAGATACGCAGTATTTT. Its protein product is CASSAVMGLAGHTDTQYF.

In DNA, the CDR3 is TGTGCCACCAGTGCGGGTCGGGCAGTAGTTACGGGGGGCACAGATACGCAGTATTTT. Protein: CATSAGRAVVTGGTDTQYF. This rearrangement joins TRBV24-1 to TRBJ2-3; TRBD2 might be the D (6 bases). Between the trimmed V and J ends, which lost 5 bases and 1 base, there was a span of 24 bases. The CDR3 spans 19 residues. Germline values: CDR1 KGHDR, CDR2 SFDVKD.

The CDR3 nucleotides read TGTGCCAGCAGTTCCGTGACTAGCGCCGCCTACGAGCAGTACTTC. It specifies CASSSVTSAAYEQYF. V gene TRBV6-6 combines with J gene TRBJ2-7, with 8 bases fitting TRBD2. Germline V lookup: CDR1 MNHNY, CDR2 SVGAGI (reference sequence). Trimming cost V 4 bases and J 2 bases; bases outside gene matches: 7. CDR3 size: 15 residues.

The rearrangement links TRBV6-5 to TRBJ1-2; weak D call: TRBD1 (6 bases). Germline V gene data show CDR1 as MNHEY and CDR2 as SVGAGI. This CDR3 has 14 residues. Deletions cut 0 bases from V and 8 bases from J, with 13 bases between. CDR3 sequence: CASSYSNRVGGYTF. The CDR3 region has the DNA TGTGCCAGCAGTTACTCAAACAGGGTCGGGGGCTACACCTTC.

This chain links TRBV28 with TRBJ2-1; unclear D gene. The germline V and J ends were trimmed by 3 bases and 4 bases, with 10 bases remaining between them. The CDR3 is 14 amino acids. Germline V CDR1 and CDR2: MDHEN, SYDVKM. The CDR3 reads CASSFGHTYNEQFF. CDR3 nucleotides: TGTGCCAGCAGTTTCGGGCATACTTACAATGAGCAGTTCTTC.

This sequence joins TRBV6-5 and TRBJ1-3; D is possibly TRBD1 (5 bases). The CDR3 contains 16 residues. Per the germline V gene, CDR1 is MNHEY and CDR2 is SVGAGI. Trimming stripped 3 bases from V and 0 bases from J, with 12 bases between. CDR3 sequence reads: CASSYGTPNSGNTIYF. The CDR3 DNA follows: TGTGCCAGCAGTTATGGGACGCCTAACTCTGGAAACACCATATATTTT.

The V and J genes are TRBV15 and TRBJ1-5, with TRBD1 matching over 8 bases. With 5 bases clipped from V and 5 bases from J, the junction kept 8 bases outside the gene matches. This CDR3 contains 15 residues. CDR1 is LNHNV and CDR2 is YYDKDF in the germline V gene (reference sequence). For the CDR3, the DNA is TGTGCCACCAGCGGAAGCGACAGGGGTTATCAGCCCCAGCATTTT. This gives the protein CATSGSDRGYQPQHF.

The V gene is TRBV7-3, the J gene TRBJ2-3, with D perhaps TRBD1 (5 bases). The CDR3 sequence is 14 residues long. V was clipped by 5 bases and J by 2 bases, with 11 bases between them. In germline, CDR1 is SGHTA, CDR2 FQGTGA. CDR3 in DNA: TGTGCCAGCAGCATCCGACAGAACACAGATACGCAGTATTTT. Residues: CASSIRQNTDTQYF.

The J gene is TRBJ2-3, the V gene TRBV11-1; TRBD1 agrees at 8 bases. This CDR3 is built from 16 residues. V shed 4 bases, J shed 4 bases, and the junction held 10 bases outside the gene matches. Germline CDR1 and CDR2: SGHAT and FQDESV (reference sequence). CDR3 nucleotide sequence: TGTGCCAGCAGCTCCGGATACGGACAGGGTGCAGATACGCAGTATTTT. Protein product: CASSSGYGQGADTQYF.

The rearrangement links TRBV4-3 to TRBJ2-6; 7 positions match TRBD2. The CDR3 length is 16 residues. Germline CDR1 is LGHNA and CDR2 is YSLEER. V trimming: 0 bases; J trimming: 3 bases; junction bases outside the gene matches: 2. CDR3 in amino acids: CASSQEAGSGANVLTF. CDR3 nucleotides: TGCGCCAGCAGCCAAGAAGCGGGAAGTGGGGCCAACGTCCTGACTTTC.

This sequence joins TRBV7-5 and TRBJ1-2. TRBV7-5 has pseudogene status. The CDR3 sequence is 14 residues long. The CDR3 DNA reads TGTGTCAGAAGCGTTTGGTTTCGGGGATATGGCTACACCTTC. Translation: CVRSVWFRGYGYTF.